This passage covers 18 T cell receptor beta chains from one sample sequenced in a study of T cells in women clearing cervical HPV infection. The table came from immunoSEQ multiplex PCR; TCRdb's copy has only in-frame clones and leaves some out. The table lists about 26,000 clones. The sample comprised blood buffy coat. Receptors were obtained from a woman between 18 and 69 years old with a cervical HPV16 infection that either progressed to CIN3+ or cleared (not recorded which).

A remark on this clone: Sequencing ends 3 residues short of the CDR3 end; the germline J gene provides the rest. V is TRBV5-1 and J is TRBJ2-5, with a possible D match to TRBD1 (5 bases). CDR3 length: 14 amino acids. From germline, CDR1 is SGHRS and CDR2 YFSETQ. Trimming took off 5 bases at V and 4 bases at J, with 15 bases between the two ends. The DNA read from the CDR3 is TGCGCCAGCAGACCCAGGGTGGGTGGAGAGACC. Translated: CASRPRVGGET. The entire CDR3 protein reads CASRPRVGGETQYF.

On this clone: Compared with germline, one end of the junction differs, possibly owing to a read error. The read finishes 3 residues shy of the CDR3 end, and the germline J gene is used to complete it. Additional DNA sequences in this sample encode the identical CDR3. The chain links TRBV7-7 to TRBJ1-3; TRBD1 might be the D (5 bases). The CDR3 totals 15 residues. Germline V gene data show CDR1 as SSHAT and CDR2 as FNYEAQ (reference sequence). CDR3 sequence: CASSLGAGPGNTIYF. The CDR3 bases that were read are TGTGCTAGCAGCTTAGGGGCAGGTCCTGGAAACACC. The full variable domain, its missing parts supplied by reference TRBV7-7 and TRBJ1-3, is GAGVSQSPRYKVTKRGQDVTLRCDPISSHATLYWYQQALGQGPEFLTYFNYEAQPDKSGLPSDRFSAERPEGSISTLTIQRTEQRDSAMYRCASSLGAGPGNTIYFGEGSWLTVV.

By frequency, this clone registers medium-sized. Read coverage stops 3 residues before the CDR3 terminus; the germline J gene supplies the remainder. The V gene is TRBV11-2, the J gene TRBJ2-3, with D possibly being TRBD2 (5 bases). Trimming left V 4 bases short and J 2 bases short, with 13 bases between. The germline gives CDR1 SGHAT, CDR2 FQNNGV. The CDR3 covers 15 residues. The covered CDR3 bases are TGTGCCAGCAGCTCCTCACTAGGAAACACAGATACG. It is translated as CASSSSLGNTDT. The full CDR3 sequence reads CASSSSLGNTDTQYF. Complete variable domain (other parts from reference TRBV11-2 and TRBJ2-3): EAGVAQSPRYKIIEKRQSVAFWCNPISGHATLYWYQQILGQGPKLLIQFQNNGVVDDSQLPKDRFSAERLKGVDSTLKIQPAKLEDSAVYLCASSSSLGNTDTQYFGPGTRLTVL.

Details on this clone: A read error may produce the germline difference seen at one junction end. The CDR3 is cut off 3 residues early in the read; its end comes from the germline J gene. J is TRBJ2-1 and V is TRBV7-2; D might be TRBD1 (7 bases). The CDR3 is 13 amino acids. Germline V gene sequence: CDR1 SGHTA, CDR2 FQGNSA. The CDR3 spells CVSRRGQYNEQFF. The covered CDR3 bases are TGTGTCAGCAGGAGGGGACAGTACAATGAG.

Points on this clone: The CDR3 end falls 3 residues outside the read, so it is completed with the germline J gene. The chain joins TRBV5-1 to TRBJ2-7; TRBD1 matches 8 bases. The CDR3 runs 14 residues. Germline loops: CDR1 SGHRS, CDR2 YFSETQ. Germline trimming cut 3 bases from V and 5 bases from J; bases unmatched to any gene: 7. CDR3 bases read: TGCGCCAGCAGCTCTGGACAGGGTAGCCACGAG. It codes for CASSSGQGSHE. The full CDR3 reads CASSSGQGSHEQYF. Together with reference TRBV5-1 and TRBJ2-7, the CDR3 gives the full variable domain: KAGVTQTPRYLIKTRGQQVTLSCSPISGHRSVSWYQQTPGQGLQFLFEYFSETQRNKGNFPGRFSGRQFSNSRSEMNVSTLELGDSALYLCASSSGQGSHEQYFGPGTRLTVT.

In regard to this clone: The CDR3 is cut off 3 residues early in the read; its end comes from the germline J gene. The V call is TRBV6-2 or TRBV6-3, the J call TRBJ2-4, with 9 bases identical to TRBD2. The CDR3 is 14 residues long. The V gene's germline CDR1 is MNHEY and CDR2 SVGEGT. V dropped 5 bases and J dropped 8; count of bases not matched to a gene: 7. The CDR3 sequence is CASSLPGLAYIQYF. Incomplete CDR3 DNA: TGTGCCAGCAGTCTACCCGGACTAGCGTACATT.

About this clone: With the read ending 3 residues before the CDR3 end, the germline J gene is used to fill in that end. The chain uses TRBV19 and TRBJ1-1; D may be TRBD1 (5 bases). The CDR3 runs 14 residues. CDR1 and CDR2 (germline): LNHDA, SQIVND (reference sequence). V was clipped by 8 bases and J by 0 bases, with 13 bases between them. The CDR3 is CASRGGALNTEAFF. The covered CDR3 bases are TGTGCCAGTCGCGGCGGGGCCCTGAACACTGAA. The full variable domain, its missing parts supplied by reference TRBV19 and TRBJ1-1, is DGGITQSPKYLFRKEGQNVTLSCEQNLNHDAMYWYRQDPGQGLRLIYYSQIVNDFQKGDIAEGYSVSREKKESFPLTVTSAQKNPTAFYLCASRGGALNTEAFFGQGTRLTVV.

On this clone: The read falls 3 residues short of the CDR3 end, and the missing part is taken from the germline J gene. The V call is TRBV7-6, the J call TRBJ2-3; 9 bases fit TRBD2. The ends lost 3 bases at V and 3 bases at J; junction bases unmatched: 4. From germline, CDR1 is SGHVS and CDR2 FNYEAQ. The CDR3 extends over 15 amino acids. CDR3 residues: CASSFGTSRTDTQYF. CDR3 DNA, as far as it was read: TGTGCCAGCAGCTTCGGGACTAGCCGGACAGATACG.

To note about this clone: The read terminates 3 residues before the CDR3 end, so the remaining end is supplied by the germline J gene. The rearrangement uses TRBV19 and TRBJ2-1; TRBD1 is a possible D gene (6 bases). The CDR3 runs 12 residues. Germline V CDR1 and CDR2: LNHDA, SQIVND (reference sequence). V was trimmed by 5 bases and J by 8 bases, leaving 10 bases between them. The sequenced CDR3 bases are TGTGCCAGTAGTTATAGGGGGTATGAG. It specifies CASSYRGYE. The whole CDR3 sequence reads CASSYRGYEQFF.

A remark on this clone: The read finishes 3 residues shy of the CDR3 end, and the germline J gene is used to complete it. The rearrangement uses TRBV6-2 or TRBV6-3 and TRBJ2-1; D could derive from TRBD1 or TRBD2 (6 bases each). CDR3 length: 16 residues. Germline CDR1 reads MNHEY; CDR2 reads SVGEGT. Deletions cut 5 bases from V and 7 bases from J, with 21 bases between. The sequenced CDR3 bases are TGTGCCAGCAGTACAGGGAGTTTATTAGGAGGGAATGAG. Protein product: CASSTGSLLGGNE. The entire CDR3 reads CASSTGSLLGGNEQFF.

In the case of this clone: The observed sequence ends 3 residues before the CDR3 terminus, with the missing tail filled in from the germline J gene. The chain links TRBV18 to TRBJ2-5; 8 bases match TRBD2. The CDR3 is 18 residues long. Looked up from germline, CDR1 is KGHSH and CDR2 is LQKENI. The V gene end was trimmed by 1 base and the J gene end by 3 bases; junction bases not matched to a gene: 13. This chain's CDR3 is CASSPLEVGGAFEETQYF. The sequenced CDR3 bases are TGTGCCAGCTCACCACTCGAGGTCGGGGGGGCTTTCGAAGAGACC.

In the case of this clone: The DNA ends 3 residues before the CDR3 does, and the rest of the CDR3 is filled in from the germline J gene. The chain recombines TRBV5-1 with TRBJ1-1; 9 bases map to TRBD1. The CDR3 has 14 residues. The germline CDR1 and CDR2 sequences are SGHRS and YFSETQ. V lost 0 bases and J lost 6; bases outside the gene matches: 3. CDR3 DNA, as far as it was read: TGCGCCAGCAGCTTGGGGACAGGGGACTCTGAA. It is translated as CASSLGTGDSE. The whole CDR3 protein reads CASSLGTGDSEAFF.

Note on this clone: With the read ending 3 residues before the CDR3 end, the germline J gene is used to fill in that end. The chain recombines TRBV7-6 with TRBJ1-4, with a weak D call TRBD1 (5 bases). V was cut by 0 bases and J by 8 bases, with 13 bases left in between. Looked up from germline, CDR1 is SGHVS and CDR2 is FNYEAQ. The CDR3 contains 15 residues. The covered CDR3 bases are TGTGCCAGCAGCTTAGCTGGGGCAAGGGAGGAAAAA. It translates to CASSLAGAREEK. The full CDR3 reads CASSLAGAREEKLFF.

As concerns this clone: At one end the junction does not follow the germline gene, possibly because of a read error. The CDR3 end is not reached by the read, which stops 3 residues before it; the germline J gene fills it in. This same CDR3 is encoded by further DNA sequences in the sample. The chain links TRBV5-6 to TRBJ1-3, with unresolved D. CDR1 SGHDT and CDR2 YYEEEE come from the germline V gene. This CDR3 region has 14 residues. The CDR3 loop is CASALKGLVNTIYF. The sequenced CDR3 bases are TGTGCCAGCGCTCTGAAGGGTTTGGTAAACACA. The full variable domain, rest sourced from reference TRBV5-6 and TRBJ1-3, is DAGVTQSPTHLIKTRGQQVTLRCSPKSGHDTVSWYQQALGQGPQFIFQYYEEEERQRGNFPDRFSGHQFPNYSSELNVNALLLGDSALYLCASALKGLVNTIYFGEGSWLTVV.

As for this clone: The CDR3 end is not reached by the read, which stops 3 residues before it; the germline J gene fills it in. The chain couples TRBV10-3 to TRBJ2-1; 11 bases are a match to TRBD1. V lost 0 bases to trimming and J lost 6 bases; unmatched junction nucleotides: 1. Germline V gene lookup returns CDR1 ENHRY and CDR2 SYGVKD. The CDR3 sequence is 15 residues long. CDR3 DNA, as far as it was read: TGTGCCATCAGTGAGTCCGGGACAGGGGGCAATGAG. It codes for CAISESGTGGNE. The CDR3 reads in full as CAISESGTGGNEQFF.

In the case of this clone: Read coverage stops 3 residues before the CDR3 terminus; the germline J gene supplies the remainder. The rearrangement uses TRBV12-3 or TRBV12-4 and TRBJ2-5, with TRBD2 matching 11 bases. Trimming took 3 bases from V and 2 from J; bases not matched to a gene: 2. The CDR3 is made up of 15 amino acids. The sequenced part of the CDR3 DNA is TGTGCCAGCAGTTTTCGACTAGCGGGGCAAGAGACC. As protein: CASSFRLAGQET. The complete CDR3 protein is CASSFRLAGQETQYF.

Regarding this clone: From the germline J gene comes the end of the CDR3, since the read stops 3 residues before it. This chain connects TRBV5-6 to TRBJ2-3, with 7 positions matching TRBD2. Germline V gene sequence: CDR1 SGHDT, CDR2 YYEEEE. There are 14 residues in the CDR3. The CDR3 spells CASSLAGTQETQYF. The CDR3 DNA, read in part, is TGTGCCAGCAGCTTAGCGGGGACCCAAGAGACG.

Notes on this clone: The DNA ends 3 residues before the CDR3 does, and the rest of the CDR3 is filled in from the germline J gene. V is TRBV6-2 or TRBV6-3 and J is TRBJ1-1, with D tentatively TRBD1 (6 bases). The germline V gene encodes CDR1 MNHEY and CDR2 SVGEGT. The CDR3 covers 13 residues. This CDR3 reads CASSENRALEAFF. The sequenced part of the CDR3 DNA is TGTGCCAGCAGCGAGAACAGGGCCCTCGAA.